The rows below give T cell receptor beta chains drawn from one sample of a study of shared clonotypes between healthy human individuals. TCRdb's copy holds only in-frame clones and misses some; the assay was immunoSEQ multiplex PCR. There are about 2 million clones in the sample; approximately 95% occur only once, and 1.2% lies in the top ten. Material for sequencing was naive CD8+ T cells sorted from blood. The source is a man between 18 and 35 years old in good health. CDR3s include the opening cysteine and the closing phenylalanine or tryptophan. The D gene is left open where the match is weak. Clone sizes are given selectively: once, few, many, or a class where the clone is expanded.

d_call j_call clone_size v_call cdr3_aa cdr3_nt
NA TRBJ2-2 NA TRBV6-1 CASSVGIDTGELFF TGTGCCAGCAGTGTCGGGATTGACACCGGGGAGCTGTTTTTT
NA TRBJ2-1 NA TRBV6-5 CASSYFGWGYNEQFF TGTGCCAGCAGTTACTTCGGGTGGGGATACAATGAGCAGTTCTTC
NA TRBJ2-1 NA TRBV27 CASSSDRAYNEQFF TGTGCCAGCAGTTCGGACAGAGCATACAATGAGCAGTTCTTC
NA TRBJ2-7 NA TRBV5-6 CASSWAGGPYEQYF TGTGCCAGCAGCTGGGCTGGGGGCCCCTACGAGCAGTACTTC
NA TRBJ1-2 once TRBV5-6 CASSFWSVSYGYTF TGTGCCAGCAGCTTCTGGTCAGTATCCTATGGCTACACCTTC
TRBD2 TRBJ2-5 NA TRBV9 CASSVWGGQETQYF TGTGCCAGCAGCGTATGGGGGGGCCAAGAGACCCAGTACTTC
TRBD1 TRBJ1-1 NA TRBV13 CASSLEPGQLNTEAFF TGTGCCAGCAGCTTAGAGCCGGGACAGTTGAACACTGAAGCTTTCTTT
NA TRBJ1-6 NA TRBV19 CASRAGSSPLHF TGTGCCAGTAGGGCAGGGAGTTCACCCCTCCACTTT
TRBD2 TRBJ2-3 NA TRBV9 CASSVVGLAGITDTQYF TGTGCCAGCAGCGTAGTCGGCCTAGCGGGGATCACAGATACGCAGTATTTT
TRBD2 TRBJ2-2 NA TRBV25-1 CASSGGLAGANTGELFF TGTGCCAGCAGTGGTGGACTAGCGGGGGCCAACACCGGGGAGCTGTTTTTT
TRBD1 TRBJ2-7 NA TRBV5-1 CASSWTDRPDYEQYF TGCGCCAGCAGCTGGACGGACAGGCCAGACTACGAGCAGTACTTC
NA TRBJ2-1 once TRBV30 CAWSVRDEQFF TGTGCCTGGAGTGTACGAGATGAGCAGTTCTTC
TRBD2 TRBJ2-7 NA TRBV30 CAWALGLANYEQYF TGTGCCTGGGCACTGGGACTAGCGAACTACGAGCAGTACTTC
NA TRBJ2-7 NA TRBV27 CASSLQGEGYEQYF TGTGCCAGCAGTTTACAGGGAGAGGGTTACGAGCAGTACTTC
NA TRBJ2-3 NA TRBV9 CASSVSGSTDTQYF TGTGCCAGCAGCGTCTCCGGGAGCACAGATACGCAGTATTTT
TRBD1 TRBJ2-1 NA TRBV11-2 CASSLDQGDEAYNEQFF TGTGCCAGCAGCTTAGATCAGGGGGACGAGGCCTACAATGAGCAGTTCTTC
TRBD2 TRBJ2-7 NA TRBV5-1 CASSSESTSGIYEQYF TGCGCCAGCAGCTCGGAGTCGACTAGCGGGATTTACGAGCAGTACTTC
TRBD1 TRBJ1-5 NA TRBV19 CASSIATGGHQPQHF TGTGCCAGTAGTATAGCCACAGGGGGCCATCAGCCCCAGCATTTT
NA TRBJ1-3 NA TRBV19 CASSIDREGPSGNTIYF TGTGCCAGTAGTATAGATCGCGAGGGGCCCTCTGGAAACACCATATATTTT
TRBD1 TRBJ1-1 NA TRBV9 CASSIAGTGNTEAFF TGTGCCAGCAGCATCGCCGGGACAGGGAACACTGAAGCTTTCTTT
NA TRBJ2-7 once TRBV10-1 CASSAGTATYEQYF TGCGCCAGCAGTGCCGGGACGGCAACCTACGAGCAGTACTTC
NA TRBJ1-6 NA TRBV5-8 CASSEGQTNSPLHF TGTGCCAGCAGCGAAGGACAGACGAATTCACCCCTCCACTTT
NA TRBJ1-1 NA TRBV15 CATSSSGGLNTEAFF TGTGCCACCAGCTCCAGCGGCGGATTGAACACTGAAGCTTTCTTT
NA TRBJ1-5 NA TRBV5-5 CATAWGPNQPQHF TGTGCCACCGCGTGGGGACCCAATCAGCCCCAGCATTTT
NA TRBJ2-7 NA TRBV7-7 CASSLGPSYEQYF TGTGCTAGCAGCCTCGGGCCCTCCTACGAGCAGTACTTC
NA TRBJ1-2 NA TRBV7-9 CASSLDQGGGYTF TGTGCCAGCAGCTTAGATCAGGGAGGCGGCTACACCTTC
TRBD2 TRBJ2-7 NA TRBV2 CASSELAGPYEQYF TGTGCCAGCAGTGAACTAGCGGGGCCTTACGAGCAGTACTTC
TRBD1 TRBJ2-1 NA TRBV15 CATSSWDRDNEQFF TGTGCCACCAGTTCTTGGGACAGGGACAATGAGCAGTTCTTC
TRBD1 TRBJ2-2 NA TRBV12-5 CASGDGQGGELFF TGTGCTAGTGGGGACGGACAGGGCGGGGAGCTGTTTTTT
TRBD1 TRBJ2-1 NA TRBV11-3 CASSFYRGQNEQFF TGTGCCAGCAGCTTCTACAGGGGGCAGAATGAGCAGTTCTTC
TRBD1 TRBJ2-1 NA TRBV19 CASSGDRASDNEQFF TGTGCCAGTAGTGGGGACAGGGCTAGCGACAATGAGCAGTTCTTC
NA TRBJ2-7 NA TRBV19 CASSIAGPSLGEQYF TGTGCCAGTAGTATTGCAGGGCCCTCCCTCGGCGAGCAGTACTTC
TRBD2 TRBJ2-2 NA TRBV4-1 CASSQVLAGEHGELFF TGCGCCAGCAGCCAAGTCCTAGCGGGAGAACACGGGGAGCTGTTTTTT
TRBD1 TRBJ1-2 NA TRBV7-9 CASTFTITGDGNYGYTF TGTGCCAGCACCTTCACAATCACAGGGGACGGTAACTATGGCTACACCTTC
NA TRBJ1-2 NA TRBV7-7 CASSFTSTGIYGYTF TGTGCTAGCAGCTTCACATCCACAGGGATCTATGGCTACACCTTC
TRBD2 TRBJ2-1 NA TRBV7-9 CASSLGTSGIAYNEQFF TGTGCCAGCAGCTTAGGGACTAGCGGGATCGCCTACAATGAGCAGTTCTTC
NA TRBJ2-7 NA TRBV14 CASSPAAGTYEQYF TGTGCCAGCAGCCCGGCGGCGGGAACCTACGAGCAGTACTTC
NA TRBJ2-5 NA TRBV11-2 CASSFGGETQYF TGTGCCAGCAGCTTTGGTGGAGAGACCCAGTACTTC
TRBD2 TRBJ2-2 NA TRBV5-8 CASSEGLAGAVGELFF TGTGCCAGCAGCGAGGGACTAGCGGGAGCTGTCGGGGAGCTGTTTTTT
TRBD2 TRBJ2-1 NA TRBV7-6 CASSYSGRYNEQFF TGTGCCAGCAGTTATAGCGGGAGATACAATGAGCAGTTCTTC